This T cell receptor beta chain was profiled in a study of Graves' ophthalmopathy and Graves' hyperthyroidism. Regarding the study as a whole: Most thyroid clonotypes with frequency above 0.001 were detected in blood too.

The table lists this clonotype with a few counts. Antigen: not known. RNA transcripts were the template, and TCR beta CDR3 regions were amplified from them. HTBI primers were used in a first-round RT-PCR, which preceded a second-round multiplex PCR. TCRdb fed the multiplex PCR reads into MiXCR, producing one record per CDR3 protein. The sample shows 450,000 or so distinct CDR3 sequences, 13% to 15% of them seen only once. The authors used Ficoll-Paque density gradient centrifugation to separate PBMCs. The input was roughly 10 ml of fresh peripheral blood. Per germline, CDR1 GTSNPN and CDR2 SVGIG (reference sequence). V was pared by 5 bases and J by 7 bases, with 17 bases between. This CDR3 has 13 residues.

Input material: blood. V gene TRBV30 combines with J gene TRBJ1-2; D unclear. The receptor comes from a woman in her twenties or thirties with Graves' ophthalmopathy. The CDR3 is CAWVDSLYAGYTF. The CDR3 region has the DNA TGTGCCTGGGTGGACTCCCTCTACGCTGGCTACACCTTC.